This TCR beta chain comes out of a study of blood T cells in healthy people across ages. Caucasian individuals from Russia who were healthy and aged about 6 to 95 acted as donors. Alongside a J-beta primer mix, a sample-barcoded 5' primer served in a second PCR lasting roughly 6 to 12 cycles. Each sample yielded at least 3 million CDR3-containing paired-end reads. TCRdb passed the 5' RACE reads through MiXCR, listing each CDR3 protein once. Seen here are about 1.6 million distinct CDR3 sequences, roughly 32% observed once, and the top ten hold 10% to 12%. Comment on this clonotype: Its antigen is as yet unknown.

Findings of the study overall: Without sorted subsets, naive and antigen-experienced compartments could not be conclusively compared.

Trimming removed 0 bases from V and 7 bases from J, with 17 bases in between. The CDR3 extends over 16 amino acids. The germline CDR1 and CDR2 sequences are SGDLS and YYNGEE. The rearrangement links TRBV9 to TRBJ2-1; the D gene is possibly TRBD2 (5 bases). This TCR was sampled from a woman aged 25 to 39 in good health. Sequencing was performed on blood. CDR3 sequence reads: CASSVDGEGQHNEQFF. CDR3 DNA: TGTGCCAGCAGCGTAGACGGTGAGGGCCAGCATAATGAGCAGTTCTTC. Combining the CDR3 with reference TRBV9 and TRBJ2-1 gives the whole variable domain DSGVTQTPKHLITATGQRVTLRCSPRSGDLSVYWYQQSLDQGLQFLIQYYNGEERAKGNILERFSAQQFPDLHSELNLSSLELGDSALYFCASSVDGEGQHNEQFFGPGTRLTVL.